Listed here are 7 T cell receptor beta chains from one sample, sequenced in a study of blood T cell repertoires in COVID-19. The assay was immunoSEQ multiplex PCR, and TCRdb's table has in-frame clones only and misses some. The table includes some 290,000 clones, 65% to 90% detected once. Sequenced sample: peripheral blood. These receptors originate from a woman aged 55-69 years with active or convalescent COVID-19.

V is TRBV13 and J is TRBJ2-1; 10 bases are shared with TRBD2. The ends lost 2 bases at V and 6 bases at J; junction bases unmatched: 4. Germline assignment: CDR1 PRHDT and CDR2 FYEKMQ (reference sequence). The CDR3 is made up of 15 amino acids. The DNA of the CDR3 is TGTGCCAGCAGCTTAAAAGCGGGGGGGCCCAATGAGCAGTTCTTC. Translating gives CASSLKAGGPNEQFF.

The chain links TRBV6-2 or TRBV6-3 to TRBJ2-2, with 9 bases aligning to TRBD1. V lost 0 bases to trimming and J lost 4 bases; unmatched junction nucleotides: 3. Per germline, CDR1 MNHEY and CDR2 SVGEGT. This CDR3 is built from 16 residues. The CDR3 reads CASSYSTGGFTGELFF. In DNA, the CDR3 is TGTGCCAGCAGTTACTCGACAGGGGGGTTCACCGGGGAGCTGTTTTTT.

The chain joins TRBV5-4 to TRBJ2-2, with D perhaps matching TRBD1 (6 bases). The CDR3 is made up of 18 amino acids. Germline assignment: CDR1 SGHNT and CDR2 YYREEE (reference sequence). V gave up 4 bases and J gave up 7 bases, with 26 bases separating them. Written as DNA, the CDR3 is TGTGCCAGCAGCCATCCGAACCCAGGCCAACAGGGAGACGGGGAGCTGTTTTTT. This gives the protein CASSHPNPGQQGDGELFF.

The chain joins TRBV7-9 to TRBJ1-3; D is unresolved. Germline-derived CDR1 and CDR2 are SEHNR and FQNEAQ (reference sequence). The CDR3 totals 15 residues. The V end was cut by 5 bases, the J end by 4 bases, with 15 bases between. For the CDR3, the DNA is TGTGCCAGCAGCCCGGTGGGAGTAAGAGGAAACACCATATATTTT. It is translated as CASSPVGVRGNTIYF.

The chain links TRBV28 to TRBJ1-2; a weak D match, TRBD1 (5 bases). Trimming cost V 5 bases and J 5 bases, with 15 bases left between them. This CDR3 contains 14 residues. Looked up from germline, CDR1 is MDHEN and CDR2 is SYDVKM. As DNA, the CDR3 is TGTGCCAGCAGTCCCGGGTCTCAGGGTTATGGCTACACCTTC. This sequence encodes CASSPGSQGYGYTF.

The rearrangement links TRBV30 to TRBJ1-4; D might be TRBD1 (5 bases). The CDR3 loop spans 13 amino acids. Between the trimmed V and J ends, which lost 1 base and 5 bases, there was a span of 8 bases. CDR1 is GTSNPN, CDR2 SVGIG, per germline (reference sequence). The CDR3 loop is CAWSGQSNEKLFF. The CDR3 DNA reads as TGTGCCTGGAGTGGACAGTCGAATGAAAAACTGTTTTTT.

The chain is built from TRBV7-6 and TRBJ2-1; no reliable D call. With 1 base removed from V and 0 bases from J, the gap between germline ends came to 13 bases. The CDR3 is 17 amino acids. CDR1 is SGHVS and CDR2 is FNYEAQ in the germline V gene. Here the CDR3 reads CASSLGSTVSSYNEQFF. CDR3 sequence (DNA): TGTGCCAGCAGCTTAGGGAGTACGGTGAGCTCCTACAATGAGCAGTTCTTC.